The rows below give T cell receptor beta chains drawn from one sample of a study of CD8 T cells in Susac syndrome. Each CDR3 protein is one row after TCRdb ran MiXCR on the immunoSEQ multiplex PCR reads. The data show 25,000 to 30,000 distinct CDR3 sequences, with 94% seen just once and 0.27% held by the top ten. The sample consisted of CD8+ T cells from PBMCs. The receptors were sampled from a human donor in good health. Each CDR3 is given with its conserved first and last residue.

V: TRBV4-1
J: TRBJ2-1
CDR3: CASSQAGTAYNEQFF

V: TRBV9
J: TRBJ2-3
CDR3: CASSVEGRTQYF

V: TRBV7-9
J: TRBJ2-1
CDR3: CASSLGNEQFF

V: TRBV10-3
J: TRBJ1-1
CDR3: CASEGAEAFF

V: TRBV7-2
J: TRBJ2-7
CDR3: CASSLGIGSYEQYF

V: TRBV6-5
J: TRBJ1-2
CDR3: CASYTEGGLRGYTF

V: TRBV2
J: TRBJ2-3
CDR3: CASSGDMTTRSTDTQYF

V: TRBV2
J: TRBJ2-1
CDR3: CASSEVAGGSNEQFF

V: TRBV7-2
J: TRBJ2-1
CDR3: CASSFLSGGVYNEQFF

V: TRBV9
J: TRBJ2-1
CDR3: CASSVGGGGLNEQFF

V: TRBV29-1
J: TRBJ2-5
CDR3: CSVESSVETQYF

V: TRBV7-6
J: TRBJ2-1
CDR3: CASSLLTGGYNEQFF

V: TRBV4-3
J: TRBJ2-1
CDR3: CASSPDRATPGEQFF

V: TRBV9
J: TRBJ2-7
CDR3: CASSVGTVLGYEQYF

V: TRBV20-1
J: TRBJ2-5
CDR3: CSARVFPLDYSGETQYF

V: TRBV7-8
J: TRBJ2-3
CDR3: CASSLVEVFTTDTQYF

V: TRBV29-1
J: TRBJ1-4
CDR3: CSVSSVTTNEKLFF

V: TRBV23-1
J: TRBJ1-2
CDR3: CASSQPPLGRGAGGYTF

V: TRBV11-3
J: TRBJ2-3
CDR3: CASSYRGTPDTQYF

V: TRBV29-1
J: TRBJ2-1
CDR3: CSVEEGGGSYNEQFF

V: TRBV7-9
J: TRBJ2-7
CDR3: CASSLGLTEALNSYEQYF

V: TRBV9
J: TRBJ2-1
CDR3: CASSALGAGSYNEQFF

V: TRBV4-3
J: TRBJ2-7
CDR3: CASSQDIGGAREQYF

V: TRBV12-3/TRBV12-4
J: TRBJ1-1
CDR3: CASSLSGAMNTEAFF